Sequencing of this T cell receptor beta chain was carried out in a study of a mutant IDH1 vaccine in newly diagnosed glioma. Repertoires were generated with immunoSEQ multiplex PCR, while TCRdb's copy carries only in-frame clones and drops some. Among 92,000 or so clones listed, roughly 80% were seen once. Indicated time point: baseline, week 1 (first vaccination visit). Treatment described: pre-vaccination baseline after standard-of-care therapy. The TCR was taken from a man aged 40-55 years with glioma. Some clones in this sample may be carry-over from other donors' samples. This material consisted of PBMCs, taken from a glioma patient treated with radiotherapy, temozolomide or both.

CDR3 in DNA: TGTGCCAGCAGCTGGGCTCGACAGGGAACCTACGAGCAGTACTTC. Translation: CASSWARQGTYEQYF. The chain carries TRBV5-6 and TRBJ2-7; TRBD1 agrees at 7 bases. The J segment lost 2 bases and the V segment lost 3 bases, leaving 8 bases of the junction unmatched. Looked up from germline, CDR1 is SGHDT and CDR2 is YYEEEE. The CDR3 runs 15 residues.